These 32 T cell receptor beta chains were sequenced from one sample in a study of control samples from healthy donors and cancer patients. Sequenced by immunoSEQ multiplex PCR; TCRdb stores in-frame clones only, minus some. The sample holds some 100,000 clones, around 88% seen once. Sequenced material: blood. These receptors were taken from a woman between 50 and 59 years old in good health.

J is TRBJ2-7 and V is TRBV28; D may be TRBD2 (5 bases). This CDR3 spans 12 amino acids. Trimming left V 6 bases short and J 3 bases short, with 9 bases between. Germline CDR1 is MDHEN and CDR2 is SYDVKM. Here the CDR3 DNA reads TGTGCCAGCAGCCGTGGGAGCTACGAGCAGTACGTC. Protein sequence: CASSRGSYEQYV.

V is TRBV19 and J is TRBJ2-1, with 14 bases identical to TRBD2. Germline-derived CDR1 and CDR2 are LNHDA and SQIVND (reference sequence). The CDR3 is made up of 15 amino acids. V shed 3 bases and J 10 bases; nucleotides not matched to a gene: 5. In nucleotides, the CDR3 is TGTGCCAGTAGTATGGGGACTAGCGGGGGTCGGGAGCAGTTCTTC. Its translation is CASSMGTSGGREQFF.

The gene calls are TRBV4-1 and TRBJ1-2; D not resolved. Germline CDR1 is MGHRA and CDR2 is YSYEKL. The CDR3 length is 19 residues. V lost 2 bases, J lost 2 bases, and 24 bases lay in between. This CDR3 is CASSQTPIGFLPNNYGYTF. CDR3 nucleotide sequence: TGCGCCAGCAGCCAAACCCCGATTGGGTTCTTGCCGAACAACTATGGCTACACCTTC.

This clone was counted only a few times. V gene TRBV10-3 combines with J gene TRBJ1-5, with D unresolved. V lost 2 bases and J 4 bases, leaving 6 bases between the germline ends. CDR1 ENHRY and CDR2 SYGVKD come from the germline V gene. The CDR3 has 13 amino acids. Here the CDR3 DNA reads TGTGCCATCAGTGAGGAAGGGAATCAGCCCCAGCATTTT. The encoded protein is CAISEEGNQPQHF.

The chain uses TRBV30 and TRBJ1-4, with no clear D. V lost 3 bases and J 4 bases, leaving 27 bases between the germline ends. CDR1 GTSNPN and CDR2 SVGIG come from the germline V gene (reference sequence). There are 19 residues in the CDR3. This CDR3 reads CAWSPGDESSIPLNEKLFF. CDR3 in DNA: TGTGCCTGGAGCCCCGGAGATGAGTCATCAATCCCTCTTAATGAAAAACTGTTTTTT.

The chain is built from TRBV30 and TRBJ1-5, with a weak D call TRBD1 (6 bases). The length of the CDR3 is 15 residues. The germline V gene encodes CDR1 GTSNPN and CDR2 SVGIG (reference sequence). Trimming took 2 bases from V and 4 from J, leaving 15 bases between them. The CDR3 sequence: CAWSTRGIGNQPQHF. CDR3 coding DNA: TGTGCCTGGAGTACGAGGGGGATAGGGAATCAGCCCCAGCATTTT. The complete variable domain, with remaining parts taken from reference TRBV30 and TRBJ1-5, reads SQTIHQWPATLVQPVGSPLSLECTVEGTSNPNLYWYRQAAGRGLQLLFYSVGIGQISSEVPQNLSASRPQDRQFILSSKKLLLSDSGFYLCAWSTRGIGNQPQHFGDGTRLSIL.

This rearrangement joins TRBV18 to TRBJ2-4; D call uncertain. Deletions cut 2 bases from V and 0 bases from J, with 11 bases between. The CDR3 is 16 amino acids. The germline V gene has CDR1 KGHSH and CDR2 LQKENI. The CDR3 sequence: CASSPGAQLAKNIQYF. CDR3 coding DNA: TGTGCCAGCTCACCAGGAGCGCAGTTAGCCAAAAACATTCAGTACTTC.

The chain links TRBV4-3 to TRBJ2-2; the match to TRBD2 covers 7 bases. Germline V gene lookup returns CDR1 LGHNA and CDR2 YSLEER. The CDR3 has 17 amino acids. The J segment lost 5 bases and the V segment lost 0 bases, leaving 9 bases of the junction unmatched. In DNA, the CDR3 is TGCGCCAGCAGCCAAGATGGAGGACTAGTTCGTACCGGGGAGCTGTTTTTT. It translates to CASSQDGGLVRTGELFF.

The chain recombines TRBV11-2 with TRBJ1-1, with D possibly being TRBD1 (6 bases). Germline loops: CDR1 SGHAT, CDR2 FQNNGV. V lost 4 bases and J 10 bases, leaving 31 bases between the germline ends. This CDR3 is 18 amino acids long. DNA for the CDR3: TGTGCCAGCAGCTACACCCCAGATGGGGGCGCGGAGGAAATCGTAGCTTTCTTT. This translates into CASSYTPDGGAEEIVAFF.

This sequence joins TRBV7-9 and TRBJ2-1; 8 bases align to TRBD1. Unmatched junction bases numbered 16, after V lost 1 base and J lost 5 bases. The CDR3 is 19 residues long. Germline V gene lookup returns CDR1 SEHNR and CDR2 FQNEAQ (reference sequence). This CDR3 is CASSLDPRVGTGFDNEQFF. For the CDR3, the DNA is TGTGCCAGCAGCTTAGATCCGCGGGTCGGGACAGGATTTGACAATGAGCAGTTCTTC.

V and J are TRBV30 and TRBJ2-7; TRBD1 is a possible D gene (6 bases). Germline CDR1 GTSNPN, CDR2 SVGIG (reference sequence). This CDR3 has 13 residues. V shed 0 bases and J shed 2 bases, with 8 bases lying between them. Here the CDR3 DNA reads TGTGCCTGGAGTGTCAACAGGGCCTACGAGCAGTACGTC. It is translated as CAWSVNRAYEQYV.

This chain joins TRBV5-6 and TRBJ1-2, with a weak D call TRBD1 (6 bases). V was clipped by 3 bases and J by 6 bases, with 6 bases between them. There are 11 residues in the CDR3. The germline gives CDR1 SGHDT, CDR2 YYEEEE. Written as DNA, the CDR3 is TGTGCCAGCAGCTACAGGGATGGCTACACCTTC. Its translation: CASSYRDGYTF.

The chain links TRBV30 to TRBJ2-3; D perhaps matches TRBD1 (6 bases). This CDR3 has 16 residues. Trimming took off 2 bases at V and 5 bases at J, with 20 bases between the two ends. Germline values: CDR1 GTSNPN, CDR2 SVGIG (reference sequence). The CDR3 sequence: CAWSHKTGFPRDTQYF. CDR3 nucleotide sequence: TGTGCCTGGAGTCACAAAACAGGGTTCCCCCGAGATACGCAGTATTTT.

This clone was seen just once. This CDR3 is CASSLLTITTGEVFF. The CDR3 coding sequence is TGTGCCAGCAGCTTACTAACAATTACGACCGGGGAGGTGTTTTTT. V usage is TRBV5-6 and J usage is TRBJ1-4; D is undetermined. The length of the CDR3 is 15 residues. V lost 2 bases to trimming and J lost 15 bases, with 23 bases between them. CDR1 is SGHDT, CDR2 YYEEEE, per germline.

The V call is TRBV28, the J call TRBJ1-5; no reliable D call. This CDR3 has 15 residues. Germline V gene lookup returns CDR1 MDHEN and CDR2 SYDVKM. Deletions cut 6 bases from V and 5 bases from J, with 17 bases between. CDR3 sequence: CASRRGPGGDQPQHF. The CDR3 DNA follows: TGTGCCAGCAGGCGAGGACCAGGCGGGGATCAGCCCCAGCATTTT.

The chain employs TRBV6-5 and TRBJ2-5; tentatively, D is TRBD1 (6 bases). In germline, CDR1 is MNHEY, CDR2 SVGAGI. The V end lost 1 base, the J end lost 5 bases, and 11 bases lay between the germline ends. CDR3 length equals 14 residues. The CDR3 DNA sequence: TGTGCCAGCAGTTACTTACCCCAGGGGGAGACCCAGTACTTC. Encoded protein: CASSYLPQGETQYF.

The CDR3 reads CASSLTPSGGADTQYF. CDR3 nucleotides: TGTGCCAGCAGCTTAACCCCTAGCGGGGGGGCAGATACGCAGTATTTT. V and J are TRBV7-3 and TRBJ2-3; 12 bases agree with TRBD2. In germline, CDR1 is SGHTA, CDR2 FQGTGA. The junction had 2 bases not matched to a gene; V was cut back by 0 bases and J by 4 bases. This CDR3 region has 16 residues.

V and J are TRBV24-1 and TRBJ2-1; TRBD2 matches 7 bases. Germline trimming cut 0 bases from V and 10 bases from J; bases unmatched to any gene: 11. The CDR3 sequence is 16 residues long. Germline CDR1 is KGHDR and CDR2 is SFDVKD. The CDR3 nucleotides are TGTGCCACCAGTGATTTGGGGAGGGCGCACGTAGGGGAGCAGTTCTTC. Protein: CATSDLGRAHVGEQFF.

This clone was detected only a few times. The chain couples TRBV7-9 to TRBJ1-2; TRBD1 might be the D (6 bases). CDR1 is SEHNR, CDR2 FQNEAQ, per germline (reference sequence). Trimming pared 8 bases from V and 6 bases from J, leaving 19 bases between. The CDR3 is made up of 14 amino acids. The CDR3 region is CASDPEGGWNGYTF. DNA of the CDR3: TGTGCCAGCGACCCTGAGGGGGGGTGGAATGGCTACACCTTC.

The chain has TRBV28 and TRBJ1-2, with D perhaps matching TRBD1 (6 bases). The V and J ends lost 2 bases and 7 bases respectively, with 14 bases between them. Germline values: CDR1 MDHEN, CDR2 SYDVKM. The CDR3 spans 14 residues. The CDR3 loop is CASSLTGGGRGYTF. CDR3 nucleotide sequence: TGTGCCAGCAGTTTAACAGGTGGGGGCCGTGGCTACACCTTC.

V usage is TRBV7-3 and J usage is TRBJ2-7; maybe TRBD1 (5 bases). The V gene lost 2 bases and the J gene lost 4 bases, with 18 bases spanning the gap. The germline V gene encodes CDR1 SGHTA and CDR2 FQGTGA. This CDR3 has 16 residues. The chain's CDR3 is CASSLAPGAGIYEQYF. The CDR3, as DNA: TGTGCCAGCAGCTTAGCCCCCGGAGCAGGGATTTACGAGCAGTACTTC.

The chain couples TRBV6-5 to TRBJ2-2; the match to TRBD2 covers 9 bases. Germline V CDR1 and CDR2: MNHEY, SVGAGI. This CDR3 comprises 14 residues. The V segment lost 2 bases and the J segment 10 bases; nucleotides outside the gene matches: 5. The CDR3 DNA reads TGTGCCAGCAGTTACCTTCGCGGGGGGGCGGAGCTGTTTTTT. Translating it yields CASSYLRGGAELFF.

The chain has TRBV6-5 and TRBJ2-1; D gene unclear. This CDR3 has 16 amino acids. Germline V gene lookup returns CDR1 MNHEY and CDR2 SVGAGI. Trimming took 4 bases from V and 0 from J, leaving 13 bases between them. The CDR3 sequence: CASSWGSDVSYNEQFF. In nucleotides, the CDR3 is TGTGCCAGCAGTTGGGGATCAGACGTCTCCTACAATGAGCAGTTCTTC.

The chain combines TRBV27 with TRBJ1-1; D gene unclear. The CDR3 consists of 14 residues. V was clipped by 5 bases and J by 1 base, with 11 bases between them. Germline CDR1 MNHEY, CDR2 SMNVEV (reference sequence). For the CDR3, the DNA is TGTGCCAGCAGTCTCGGACGGAGGAACACTGAAGCTTTCTTT. Translating gives CASSLGRRNTEAFF.

The chain joins TRBV27 to TRBJ1-2; the match to TRBD1 covers 7 bases. Germline loops: CDR1 MNHEY, CDR2 SMNVEV (reference sequence). Trimming at V came to 3 bases and at J to 2 bases, leaving 6 bases not matched to a gene. This CDR3 is 15 amino acids long. The CDR3 nucleotides read TGTGCCAGCAGTTTTTCCGGGACAGCAAACTATGGCTACACCTTC. Protein: CASSFSGTANYGYTF.

This chain connects TRBV27 to TRBJ1-5; D uncertain. This CDR3 is 14 amino acids long. CDR1 is MNHEY and CDR2 is SMNVEV in the germline V gene (reference sequence). V lost 3 bases to trimming and J lost 3 bases, with 9 bases between them. The CDR3 spells CASSFSGDNQPQHF. The CDR3 region has the DNA TGTGCCAGCAGTTTCTCCGGAGACAATCAGCCCCAGCATTTT.

The CDR3 is CASSEFSANTIYF. The CDR3 DNA follows: TGTGCCAGCAGCGAATTTTCGGCGAACACCATATATTTT. The rearrangement joins TRBV11-2 to TRBJ1-3; D remains unclear. Between the trimmed V and J ends, which lost 5 bases and 7 bases, there was a span of 12 bases. The V gene's germline CDR1 is SGHAT and CDR2 FQNNGV. The CDR3 is 13 amino acids.

The chain uses TRBV5-4 and TRBJ2-7; 8 nucleotides line up with TRBD2. The CDR3 extends over 16 amino acids. CDR1 SGHNT and CDR2 YYREEE come from the germline V gene (reference sequence). The V and J ends lost 0 bases and 0 bases, in that order; junction bases with no gene match: 5. Here the CDR3 reads CASSLGRGASSYEQYF. DNA of the CDR3: TGTGCCAGCAGCTTGGGGCGGGGGGCCAGCTCCTACGAGCAGTACTTC.

The chain uses TRBV20-1 and TRBJ1-1; the D gene is possibly TRBD1 (5 bases). CDR3 length: 14 residues. Germline V CDR1 and CDR2: DFQATT, SNEGSKA (reference sequence). The V end lost 3 bases, the J end lost 11 bases, and 22 bases lay between the germline ends. The DNA for the CDR3 is TGCAGTGCTAGTCCCCCTTGGGGGAAAGTAAACGCTTTCTTT. Protein sequence: CSASPPWGKVNAFF.

DNA of the CDR3: TGTGCCAGCAGTTACGATTCAGGGCGGTCTGGCTACACCTTC. Amino acid sequence: CASSYDSGRSGYTF. This chain joins TRBV6-6 and TRBJ1-2, with D perhaps matching TRBD1 (5 bases). The ends were cut back, 2 bases at V and 7 bases at J, with 14 bases in the middle. The germline V gene has CDR1 MNHNY and CDR2 SVGAGI (reference sequence). The CDR3 is made up of 14 amino acids.

As regards this clone: The DNA is omitted, as the CDR3 cannot be located on it reliably, and the CDR3 follows TCRdb's listing. V is TRBV10-3 and J is TRBJ2-3. The CDR3 is 21 amino acids long, termini counted. The germline V gene encodes CDR1 ENHRY and CDR2 SYGVKD. CDR3 sequence: CAISANSVPSVLSASTDTQYF.

This chain uses TRBV15 with TRBJ1-2, with 7 bases lining up with TRBD1. Germline lookup yields CDR1 LNHNV and CDR2 YYDKDF (reference sequence). With V trimmed by 5 bases and J by 8 bases, 5 bases remained unmatched. The CDR3 totals 12 residues. The CDR3 bases are TGTGCCACCAGCGGAGGGGGCGCGGGCTACACCTTC. It encodes CATSGGGAGYTF.